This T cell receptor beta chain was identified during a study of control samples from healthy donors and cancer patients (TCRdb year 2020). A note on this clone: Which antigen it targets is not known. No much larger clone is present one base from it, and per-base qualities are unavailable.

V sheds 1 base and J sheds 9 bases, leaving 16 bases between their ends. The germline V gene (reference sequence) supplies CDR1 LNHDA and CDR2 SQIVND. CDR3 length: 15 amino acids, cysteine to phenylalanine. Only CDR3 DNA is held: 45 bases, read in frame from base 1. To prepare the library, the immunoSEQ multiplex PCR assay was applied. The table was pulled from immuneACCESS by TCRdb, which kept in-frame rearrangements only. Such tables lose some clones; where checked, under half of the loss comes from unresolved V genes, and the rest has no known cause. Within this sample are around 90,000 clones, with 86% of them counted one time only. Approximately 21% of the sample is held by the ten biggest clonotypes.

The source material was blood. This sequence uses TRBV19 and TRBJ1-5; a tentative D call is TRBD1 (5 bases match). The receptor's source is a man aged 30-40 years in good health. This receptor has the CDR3 CASSIVGPGRGPQHF. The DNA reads TGTGCCAGTAGTATAGTCGGTCCGGGGCGGGGGCCCCAGCATTTT.